This T cell receptor (beta chain) was sequenced in a study of T cells in Graves' hyperthyroidism and ophthalmopathy. Amplification targeted TCR beta CDR3 regions from RNA transcripts. TCR CDR3 underwent first-round RT-PCR with the HTBI primer set. From the multiplex PCR reads, TCRdb called clonotypes with MiXCR, one entry per CDR3 protein. The table lists 300,000 to 400,000 distinct CDR3 sequences, over 11% of them singletons. Exclusion of patients followed from uncontrolled infection, other autoimmune disease, pregnancy or lactation. This clonotype appeared many times. CDR1 and CDR2 (germline): MDHEN, SYDVKM. CDR3 length: 16 amino acids. V dropped 6 bases and J dropped 4 bases, with 19 bases sitting between them.

This sequence originates from a woman aged 30 to 39 with Graves' hyperthyroidism. Sequenced material: blood. J is TRBJ2-1 and V is TRBV28; D tentatively reads TRBD1 or TRBD2 (5 bases each). The CDR3 nucleotides read TGTGCCAGCAGCCGCTTTGGGACCACAGGATACAATGAGCAGTTCTTC. Its protein is CASSRFGTTGYNEQFF.